This TCR beta chain came from a study of OX40 agonist ivuxolimab in advanced cancers. Background on the study: People who had prior anti-PD-1, anti-PD-L1 or anti-CTLA-4 therapy could take part, and around 40% had some.

V dropped 10 bases and J dropped 6; count of bases not matched to a gene: 13. This CDR3 is built from 15 residues. TCRdb's table, derived via immunoSEQ multiplex PCR, lists solely in-frame clones and lacks some. The table shows around 46,000 clones, with more than 80% occurring only once. The receptor was isolated from an adult with an advanced solid tumor such as melanoma, head and neck, liver or kidney cancer. The sample here was CD4+ or CD8+ T cells sorted from blood, taken in a trial of the OX40 agonist ivuxolimab. The V and J genes are TRBV5-3 and TRBJ1-6, with 7 bases fitting TRBD1. TRBV5-3 is labeled an ORF, and its function is uncertain. This CDR3 reads CAEAWDSLFNSPLHF. CDR3 nucleotides: TGTGCCGAGGCCTGGGACAGTCTTTTTAATTCACCCCTCCACTTT.